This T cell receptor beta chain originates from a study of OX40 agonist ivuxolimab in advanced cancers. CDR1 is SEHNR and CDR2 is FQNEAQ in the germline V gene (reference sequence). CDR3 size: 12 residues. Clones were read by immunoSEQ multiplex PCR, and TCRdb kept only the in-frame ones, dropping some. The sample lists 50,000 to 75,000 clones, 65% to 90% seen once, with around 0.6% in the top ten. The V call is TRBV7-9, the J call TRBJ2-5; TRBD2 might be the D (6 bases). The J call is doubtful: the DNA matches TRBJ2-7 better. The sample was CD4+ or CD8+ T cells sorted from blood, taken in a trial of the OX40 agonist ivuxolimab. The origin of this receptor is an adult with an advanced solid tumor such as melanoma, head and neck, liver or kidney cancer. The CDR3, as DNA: TGTGCCAGCAGCCTTACTAGCTCCGAGCAGTACTTC. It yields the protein CASSLTSSEQYF.